Listed here are 9 T cell receptor beta chains from one sample, sequenced in a study of T cell repertoires in cytomegalovirus infection. No antigen has been identified for these receptors. Via MiXCR, TCRdb re-called the reads, giving one row per CDR3 protein. The sample shows 100,000 to 150,000 distinct CDR3 sequences, roughly a quarter of them seen only once. The sample consisted of PBMCs, sequenced either directly or after in vitro stimulation (not recorded which). Every receptor here comes from a human donor in good health (CMV status not recorded). Some clones in this sample may be carry-over from other donors' samples.

This clonotype was detected ten times or more. V gene TRBV5-4 combines with J gene TRBJ1-2, with 8 bases matching TRBD1. CDR3 length: 15 amino acids. V dropped 4 bases and J dropped 2; count of bases not matched to a gene: 7. Germline-derived CDR1 and CDR2 are SGHNT and YYREEE (reference sequence). This CDR3 is CASSPRTGWNYGYTF. In DNA form, the CDR3 reads TGTGCCAGCAGCCCAAGGACAGGGTGGAACTATGGCTACACCTTC.

This chain joins TRBV19 and TRBJ2-3; 13 positions agree with TRBD2. The CDR3 is made up of 15 amino acids. Germline V gene data show CDR1 as LNHDA and CDR2 as SQIVND (reference sequence). The V segment lost 4 bases and the J segment 3 bases; nucleotides outside the gene matches: 1. Here the CDR3 DNA reads TGTGCCAGTAGTAGGACTAGCGGGAGAACAGATACGCAGTATTTT. Translation gives CASSRTSGRTDTQYF.

As DNA, the CDR3 is TGTGCCAGCAGCCGCCGGGACAGGGGGTTTTCGAACACTGAAGCTTTCTTT. This gives the protein CASSRRDRGFSNTEAFF. This chain links TRBV5-5 with TRBJ1-1; 11 bases match TRBD1. In germline, CDR1 is SGHKS, CDR2 YYEKEE (reference sequence). The CDR3 covers 17 residues. With V trimmed by 4 bases and J by 1 base, 9 bases remained unmatched.

V usage is TRBV25-1 and J usage is TRBJ1-6; TRBD1 is a possible D gene (5 bases). Trimming left V 7 bases short and J 0 bases short, with 7 bases between. Germline-derived CDR1 and CDR2 are MGHDK and SYGVNS. The CDR3 length is 14 residues. CDR3: CASTGSSYNSPLHF. The CDR3 DNA reads as TGTGCCAGCACAGGGAGCTCCTATAATTCACCCCTCCACTTT.

Details on this clonotype: A much larger clone lies one base from this, so it may be a read error. The chain recombines TRBV5-1 with TRBJ1-2; TRBD1 matches at 7 bases. CDR3 size: 14 residues. The V and J ends lost 3 bases and 3 bases, in that order; junction bases with no gene match: 5. The germline gives CDR1 SGHRS, CDR2 YFSETQ. The CDR3 sequence is CASSSIGGDYGYTF. DNA for the CDR3: TGCGCCAGCAGCTCGATAGGGGGCGACTATGGCTACACCTTC.

This clonotype has more than one count but fewer than ten. The rearrangement joins TRBV19 to TRBJ2-1, with D tentatively TRBD1 (5 bases). The CDR3 covers 13 residues. V lost 2 bases and J 7 bases, leaving 9 bases between the germline ends. Germline values: CDR1 LNHDA, CDR2 SQIVND (reference sequence). The CDR3 nucleotides are TGTGCCAGTAGTATACAGGGCTCGAATGAGCAGTTCTTC. This encodes CASSIQGSNEQFF.

This clonotype was seen repeatedly, ten times or more. CDR3: CASSFQGSGRETQYF. The CDR3 DNA is TGTGCCAGCAGCTTCCAGGGTAGCGGGAGAGAGACCCAGTACTTC. This chain uses TRBV7-2 with TRBJ2-5, with 9 bases aligning to TRBD2. V trimming: 3 bases; J trimming: 4 bases; junction bases outside the gene matches: 6. The CDR3 covers 15 residues. Germline CDR1 reads SGHTA; CDR2 reads FQGNSA.

In its sample, this clonotype was seen many times. The rearrangement links TRBV7-2 to TRBJ1-5; 10 bases line up with TRBD1. Germline V gene lookup returns CDR1 SGHTA and CDR2 FQGNSA. The V and J ends lost 2 bases and 6 bases, in that order; junction bases with no gene match: 7. CDR3 length equals 16 residues. The CDR3: CASSLSTGGGGQPQHF. CDR3 DNA: TGTGCCAGCAGCTTATCGACAGGGGGCGGGGGTCAGCCCCAGCATTTT.

This clonotype was seen at least ten times. This chain connects TRBV6-1 to TRBJ2-5; a weak D match, TRBD2 (5 bases). This CDR3 contains 13 residues. Germline CDR1 MNHNS, CDR2 SASEGT. The germline V and J ends were trimmed by 6 bases and 3 bases, with 11 bases remaining between them. CDR3 nucleotide sequence: TGTGCCAGCAGAGAGCGGAGCAAAGAGACCCAGTACTTC. This codes for CASRERSKETQYF.